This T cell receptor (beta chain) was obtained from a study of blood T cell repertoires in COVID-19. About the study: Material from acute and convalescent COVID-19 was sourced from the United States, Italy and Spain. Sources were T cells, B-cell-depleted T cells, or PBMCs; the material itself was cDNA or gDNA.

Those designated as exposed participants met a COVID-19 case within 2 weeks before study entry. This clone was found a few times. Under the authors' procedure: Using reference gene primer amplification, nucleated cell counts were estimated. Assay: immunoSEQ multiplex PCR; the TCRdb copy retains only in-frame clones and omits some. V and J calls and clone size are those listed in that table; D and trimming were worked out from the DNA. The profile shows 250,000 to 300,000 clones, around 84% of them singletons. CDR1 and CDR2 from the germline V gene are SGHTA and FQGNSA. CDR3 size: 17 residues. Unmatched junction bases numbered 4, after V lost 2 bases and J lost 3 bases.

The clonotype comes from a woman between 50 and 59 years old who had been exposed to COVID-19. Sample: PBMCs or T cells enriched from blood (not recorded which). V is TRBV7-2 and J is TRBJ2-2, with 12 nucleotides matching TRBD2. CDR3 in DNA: TGTGCCAGCAGCTTAATGGCTAGCGGGGGGGACACCGGGGAGCTGTTTTTT. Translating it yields CASSLMASGGDTGELFF.